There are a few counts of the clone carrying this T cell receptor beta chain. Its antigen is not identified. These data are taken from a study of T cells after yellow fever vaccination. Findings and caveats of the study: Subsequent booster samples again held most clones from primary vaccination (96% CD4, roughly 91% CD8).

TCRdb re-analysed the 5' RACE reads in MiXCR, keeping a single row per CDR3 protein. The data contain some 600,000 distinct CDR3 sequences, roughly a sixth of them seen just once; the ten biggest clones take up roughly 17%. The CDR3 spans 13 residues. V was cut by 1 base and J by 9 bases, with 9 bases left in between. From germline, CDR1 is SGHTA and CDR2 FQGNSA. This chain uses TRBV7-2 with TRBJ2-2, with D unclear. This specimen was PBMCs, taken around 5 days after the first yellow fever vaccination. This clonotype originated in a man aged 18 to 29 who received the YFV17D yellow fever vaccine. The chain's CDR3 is CASSLEHSRELFF. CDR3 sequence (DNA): TGTGCCAGCAGCTTAGAACACTCCCGGGAGCTGTTTTTT.